This T cell receptor beta chain was captured by sequencing in a study of PD-1 blockade in classical Hodgkin lymphoma. Whole-study results and caveats: At baseline, newly diagnosed patients reportedly showed less TCR diversity than healthy donors. Why repertoires differed is undefined; disease activity or prior therapy possibly contributed.

Produced via immunoSEQ multiplex PCR; TCRdb's table is partial and in-frame only. The table shows 20,000 to 25,000 clones, with around 94% occurring only once. Time point noted: newly diagnosed, previously untreated cHL patient sample. The study compared against PBMCs from newly diagnosed, untreated classical Hodgkin lymphoma. A word on this clone: No antigen is known for it.

The receptor's source is a human donor with classical Hodgkin lymphoma. Input material: peripheral blood mononuclear cells (PBMCs).

CDR3 amino acids: CASSRTLGKFTGELFF. As DNA, the CDR3 is TGTGCCAGCAGCCGGACTTTGGGCAAGTTCACCGGGGAGCTGTTTTTT. V usage is TRBV11-2 and J usage is TRBJ2-2; weak D call: TRBD2 (5 bases). The germline gives CDR1 SGHAT, CDR2 FQNNGV. The CDR3 is 16 residues long. The V and J ends lost 5 bases and 4 bases respectively, with 17 bases between them.